Sequencing of this T cell receptor beta chain was carried out in a study of control samples from healthy donors and cancer patients. CDR1 and CDR2 from the germline V gene are SGHRS and YFSETQ. V was shortened by 7 bases and J by 6 bases, with 14 bases between the two germline ends. The CDR3 sequence is 13 residues long. The method was immunoSEQ multiplex PCR; TCRdb's version includes in-frame clones alone and lacks a portion of them. The sample records 90,000 to 95,000 clones, approximately 86% being singletons. Material: blood. The sequence came from a man younger than 40 in good health. The chain links TRBV5-1 to TRBJ2-1; D may correspond to TRBD1 or TRBD2 (5 bases each). The CDR3 region is CASEGNELNEQFF. DNA of the CDR3: TGCGCCAGCGAGGGGAACGAACTCAATGAGCAGTTCTTC.